The TCR beta chain described here comes from a study of OX40 agonist ivuxolimab in advanced cancers. Findings and caveats of the study: Partial responders at 0.1-3.0 mg/kg showed near-lowest clonal expansion. In the 0.1 to 3.0 mg/kg range, CD4+ and CD8+ blood T cells had expanded clonally by week 6.

With respect to this clone: The target antigen is unknown. Other DNA sequences in this sample translate to the same CDR3.

In germline, CDR1 is MNHEY, CDR2 SVGAGI. This CDR3 region has 15 residues. J was trimmed by 3 bases and V by 0 bases; bases with no gene match: 4. TCRdb keeps only in-frame clones here, not all; method: immunoSEQ multiplex PCR. The sample lists 65,000 to 95,000 clones, 84% occurring once. Material: CD4+ or CD8+ T cells sorted from blood, obtained in a trial of the OX40 agonist ivuxolimab. This sequence joins TRBV6-5 and TRBJ1-1, with TRBD1 matching 7 bases. The clonotype originates from an adult with an advanced solid tumor such as melanoma, head and neck, liver or kidney cancer. This CDR3 reads CASSYSRQGDTEAFF. In DNA, the CDR3 is TGTGCCAGCAGTTACTCGCGGCAGGGGGACACTGAAGCTTTCTTT.